This TCR beta chain derives from a study of T cell changes during pregnancy in multiple sclerosis. The CDR3 has 15 amino acids. The junction had 2 bases not matched to a gene; V was cut back by 0 bases and J by 1 base. The germline V gene encodes CDR1 LGHNA and CDR2 YSLEER. Sequencing was performed with immunoSEQ multiplex PCR; in TCRdb, only in-frame clones are kept and a portion is missing. The sample records 38,000 or so clones, about 94% being singletons. The sequence came from a female donor with multiple sclerosis, enrolled in a pregnancy study. The specimen comprised CD4+ T cells from peripheral blood mononuclear cells, sampled in the second trimester of pregnancy. The rearrangement joins TRBV4-3 to TRBJ1-1, with 7 bases lining up with TRBD1. The CDR3 nucleotides read TGCGCCAGCAGCCAAGATTACAGGGGGAACACTGAAGCTTTCTTT. Amino acids: CASSQDYRGNTEAFF.